This TCR beta chain stems from a study of response to subunit inactivated influenza vaccine. Findings and limits, study-wide: The authors proposed limited new T cell recruitment per seasonal influenza vaccination.

V lost 4 bases, J lost 4 bases, and 10 bases lay in between. This CDR3 spans 13 amino acids. Germline CDR1 reads SGHAT; CDR2 reads FQNNGV. This clonotype occurred a few times. Its antigen is undetermined. TCRdb reprocessed the RT-PCR reads with MiXCR, giving one entry per CDR3 protein. The sample yields around 580,000 distinct CDR3 sequences, roughly 10% seen once. Material: PBMCs from blood, obtained on the day of vaccination. The source of this sequence is a man aged 50 or older who received an inactivated influenza vaccine. This chain uses TRBV11-2 with TRBJ1-2; D not resolved. The CDR3 DNA is TGTGCCAGCAGCTCAAGGAGAAGCTATGGCTACACCTTC. It encodes CASSSRRSYGYTF.